Below, 18 T cell receptor beta chains from the same sample are listed, as sequenced in a study of T cells in narcolepsy. Libraries were prepared by immunoSEQ multiplex PCR; TCRdb keeps only in-frame clonotypes and omits some of them. The sample lists 25,000 to 35,000 clones, around four fifths seen once, with roughly 0.7% in the top ten. Material: memory (CD45RA-) CD4+ T cells from blood. These receptors came from a human donor in good health.

The rearrangement joins TRBV28 to TRBJ1-5, with 10 bases lining up with TRBD1. V gave up 7 bases and J gave up 7 bases; unmatched junction bases: 4. This CDR3 comprises 13 residues. CDR1 and CDR2 (germline): MDHEN, SYDVKM. Here the CDR3 reads CASTDRGRQPQHF. The CDR3 DNA is TGTGCCAGCACCGACAGGGGGCGGCAGCCCCAGCATTTT.

The chain is built from TRBV28 and TRBJ1-6; D remains ambiguous. CDR3 length: 11 amino acids. Germline V CDR1 and CDR2: MDHEN, SYDVKM. Trimming left V 5 bases short and J 13 bases short, with 9 bases between. This CDR3 is CASSDGRPLHF. The CDR3 region has the DNA TGTGCCAGCAGTGATGGTAGGCCCCTCCACTTT.

CDR3 coding DNA: TGTGCCAGCTCACCACCGGGACAGAGAACTAATGAAAAACTGTTTTTT. This gives the protein CASSPPGQRTNEKLFF. The rearrangement links TRBV18 to TRBJ1-4, with 7 bases aligning to TRBD1. The germline gives CDR1 KGHSH, CDR2 LQKENI. The V and J ends lost 0 bases and 1 base, in that order; junction bases with no gene match: 2. The CDR3 runs to 16 residues.

CDR3 sequence reads: CASSLRERNEKLFF. For the CDR3, the DNA is TGTGCCAGCAGCCTCCGGGAAAGGAATGAAAAACTGTTTTTT. The chain combines TRBV7-8 with TRBJ1-4; no reliable D call. CDR3 length: 14 residues. The germline gives CDR1 SGHVS, CDR2 FQNEAQ. Trimming took off 5 bases at V and 5 bases at J, with 12 bases between the two ends.

The V call is TRBV29-1, the J call TRBJ2-3; D possibly corresponds to TRBD2 (6 bases). Germline CDR1 SQVTM, CDR2 ANQGSEA. The CDR3 contains 13 residues. V was cut by 6 bases and J by 2 bases, with 12 bases left in between. The DNA for the CDR3 is TGCAGCGTCCTAGCGCCGCACACAGATACGCAGTATTTT. As protein: CSVLAPHTDTQYF.

This chain joins TRBV18 and TRBJ2-7; D is unresolved. Between the trimmed V and J ends, which lost 1 base and 5 bases, there was a span of 9 bases. CDR1 KGHSH and CDR2 LQKENI come from the germline V gene. The CDR3 is 13 amino acids. The CDR3 region is CASSPQPGNEQYF. The CDR3 nucleotides are TGTGCCAGCTCACCACAGCCCGGTAACGAGCAGTACTTC.

J is TRBJ2-5 and V is TRBV5-4; 10 nucleotides match TRBD2. The CDR3 length is 17 residues. The V gene's germline CDR1 is SGHNT and CDR2 YYREEE (reference sequence). The V gene end was trimmed by 2 bases and the J gene end by 2 bases; junction bases not matched to a gene: 9. The CDR3 spells CASSLRAGGPDQETQYF. Written as DNA, the CDR3 is TGTGCCAGCAGCTTACGAGCGGGGGGGCCGGATCAAGAGACCCAGTACTTC.

The J gene is TRBJ1-4, the V gene TRBV29-1; the D gene is possibly TRBD1 (6 bases). This CDR3 is built from 14 residues. Trimming stripped 0 bases from V and 7 bases from J, with 12 bases between. Germline CDR1 SQVTM, CDR2 ANQGSEA. CDR3 sequence (DNA): TGCAGCGTTGAAGATTCCGGGACAACTGAAAAACTGTTTTTT. Translating it yields CSVEDSGTTEKLFF.

This chain uses TRBV6-1 with TRBJ2-7, with a weak D call TRBD2 (6 bases). V shed 11 bases and J shed 3 bases, with 14 bases lying between them. This CDR3 is built from 12 residues. CDR1 MNHNS and CDR2 SASEGT come from the germline V gene. As DNA, the CDR3 is TGTGCCTCCGGGGTCGGGGGCTACGAGCAGTACGTC. Translating it yields CASGVGGYEQYV.

The chain joins TRBV11-1 to TRBJ1-4, with D perhaps matching TRBD1 (5 bases). V was cut by 4 bases and J by 8 bases, with 17 bases left in between. CDR1 and CDR2 (germline): SGHAT, FQDESV (reference sequence). The CDR3 length is 15 residues. CDR3 in amino acids: CASSSRGETAEKLFF. The CDR3 nucleotides read TGTGCCAGCAGCTCCCGGGGGGAGACGGCCGAAAAACTGTTTTTT.

This clone came up once. For the CDR3, the DNA is TGTGCCAGCAGTGGACAGGGCCGGAATGAGCAGTTCTTC. Translated: CASSGQGRNEQFF. The genes are TRBV6-6 and TRBJ2-1; 8 bases map to TRBD1. CDR3 length: 13 amino acids. The trim removed 5 bases at V and 7 bases at J, leaving 4 bases unmatched. The V gene's germline CDR1 is MNHNY and CDR2 SVGAGI (reference sequence).

The chain couples TRBV18 to TRBJ2-5, with 7 bases aligning to TRBD1. In germline, CDR1 is KGHSH, CDR2 LQKENI. V shed 6 bases and J 2 bases; nucleotides not matched to a gene: 9. The CDR3 is 15 amino acids. The CDR3 region has the DNA TGTGCCAGCTCGTATACCGGGACAGTTCAAGAGACCCAGTACTTC. Amino acid sequence: CASSYTGTVQETQYF.

The chain is built from TRBV2 and TRBJ1-4, with 7 positions matching TRBD1. Germline-derived CDR1 and CDR2 are SNHLY and FYNNEI. V shed 6 bases, J shed 0 bases, and the junction held 10 bases outside the gene matches. The CDR3 loop spans 17 amino acids. For the CDR3, the DNA is TGTGCCAGCAGGTCGACAGGGAGCCTGGCAACTAATGAAAAACTGTTTTTT. Its translation: CASRSTGSLATNEKLFF.

In this sample, this clone turned up a few times. The gene calls are TRBV6-5 and TRBJ2-5, with 8 bases matching TRBD1. This CDR3 is 16 amino acids long. The J segment lost 4 bases and the V segment lost 0 bases, leaving 7 bases of the junction unmatched. Germline V gives CDR1 MNHEY, CDR2 SVGAGI. The CDR3 loop reads CASSYSSGQGGETQYF. CDR3 coding DNA: TGTGCCAGCAGTTACTCGAGTGGACAGGGTGGAGAGACCCAGTACTTC.

This chain joins TRBV6-1 and TRBJ1-1; perhaps TRBD1 as D (5 bases). The CDR3 consists of 12 residues. The V gene's germline CDR1 is MNHNS and CDR2 SASEGT. The germline V and J ends were trimmed by 6 bases and 5 bases, with 10 bases remaining between them. The CDR3 loop is CASRSQVTEAFF. The CDR3 nucleotides read TGTGCCAGCAGATCACAGGTGACTGAAGCTTTCTTT.

The chain has TRBV2 and TRBJ1-5; no definite D call. Trimming left V 5 bases short and J 0 bases short, with 2 bases between. Germline V gives CDR1 SNHLY, CDR2 FYNNEI. The CDR3 extends over 12 amino acids. The CDR3 DNA is TGTGCCAGCAGTAATAGCAATCAGCCCCAGCATTTT. Translation gives CASSNSNQPQHF. The full variable domain, its missing parts supplied by reference TRBV2 and TRBJ1-5, is EPEVTQTPSHQVTQMGQEVILRCVPISNHLYFYWYRQILGQKVEFLVSFYNNEISEKSEIFDDQFSVERPDGSNFTLKIRSTKLEDSAMYFCASSNSNQPQHFGDGTRLSIL.

The chain uses TRBV5-1 and TRBJ2-3; 13 bases line up with TRBD2. The CDR3 covers 17 residues. V shed 4 bases and J 1 base; nucleotides not matched to a gene: 6. Germline V lookup: CDR1 SGHRS, CDR2 YFSETQ. CDR3 DNA: TGCGCCAGCAGCGGATGGACTAGCGGGGGTCGCACAGATACGCAGTATTTT. Translating it yields CASSGWTSGGRTDTQYF.

The CDR3 loop is CASRYQGSEAFF. CDR3 nucleotide sequence: TGTGCCAGCAGATACCAGGGTTCTGAAGCTTTCTTT. The rearrangement links TRBV6-5 to TRBJ1-1; D perhaps matches TRBD1 (5 bases). The CDR3 contains 12 residues. V was trimmed by 6 bases and J by 6 bases, leaving 11 bases between them. CDR1 and CDR2 from the germline V gene are MNHEY and SVGAGI.